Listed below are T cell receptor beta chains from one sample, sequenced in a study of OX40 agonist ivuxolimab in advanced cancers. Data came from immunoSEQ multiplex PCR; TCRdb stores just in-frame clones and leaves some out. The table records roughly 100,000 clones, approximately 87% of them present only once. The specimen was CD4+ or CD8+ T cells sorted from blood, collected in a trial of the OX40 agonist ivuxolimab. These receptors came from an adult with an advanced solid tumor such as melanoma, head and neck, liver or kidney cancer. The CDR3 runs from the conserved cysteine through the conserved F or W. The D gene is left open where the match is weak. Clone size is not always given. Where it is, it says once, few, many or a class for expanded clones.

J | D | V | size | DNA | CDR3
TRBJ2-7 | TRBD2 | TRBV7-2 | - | TGTGCCAGCAGCTTTAGCGGGAATCGGGGCCTCGCGTTCGAGCAGTACTTC | CASSFSGNRGLAFEQYF
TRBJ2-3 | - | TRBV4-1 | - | TGCGCCAGCAGCCAAGCGGAAACAGGGAGCCCAGCAGGTACGCAGTATTTT | CASSQAETGSPAGTQYF
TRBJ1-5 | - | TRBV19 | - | TGTGCCAGTAGAGACAGGCTAATTAATCAGCCCCAGCATTTT | CASRDRLINQPQHF
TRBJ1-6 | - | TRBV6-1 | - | TGTGCCAGCAGTGAAGCGCGGAGGGTCACTTCACCCCTCCACTTT | CASSEARRVTSPLHF
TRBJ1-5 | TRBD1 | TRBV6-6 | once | TGTGCCAGCAGTCAACAGGGGGCAGGCAATCAGCCCCAGCATTTT | CASSQQGAGNQPQHF
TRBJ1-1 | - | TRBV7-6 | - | TGTGCCAGCAGCCAAAGCGAAGGGACTGAAGCTTTCTTT | CASSQSEGTEAFF
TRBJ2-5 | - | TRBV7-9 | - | TGTGCCAGCAGCCTAACTAGGTTGGGGCGGGAGACCCAGTACTTC | CASSLTRLGRETQYF
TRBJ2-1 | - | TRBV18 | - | TGTGCCAGCTCACCCCCCTGGGGGAATGAGCAGTTCTTC | CASSPPWGNEQFF
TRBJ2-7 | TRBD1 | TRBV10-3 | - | TGTGCCACCAGAGACAGGGCGATAAACTACGAGCAGTACTTC | CATRDRAINYEQYF
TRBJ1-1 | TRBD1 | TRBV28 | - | TGTGCCAGCACTCAACAGGGGAGAGGGACTGAAGCTTTCTTT | CASTQQGRGTEAFF
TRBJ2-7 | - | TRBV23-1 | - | TGCGCCAGCAGTCAATCAGGCAGCCCTTACGAGCAGTACTTC | CASSQSGSPYEQYF
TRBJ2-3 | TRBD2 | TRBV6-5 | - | TGTGCCAGCAAACGACTAGCGGGAGGGGTAGATACGCAGTATTTT | CASKRLAGGVDTQYF
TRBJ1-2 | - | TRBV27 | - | TGTGCCAGCAGGGGAAGGAACTATGGCTACACCTTC | CASRGRNYGYTF
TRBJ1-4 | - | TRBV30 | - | TGTGCCTGGAACTCGCGACAGAGTGAAAAACTGTTTTTT | CAWNSRQSEKLFF
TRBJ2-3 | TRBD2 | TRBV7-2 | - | TGTGCCAGCAGCTCCCGGACTAGAGATACGCAGTATTTT | CASSSRTRDTQYF
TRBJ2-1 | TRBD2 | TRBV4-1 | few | TGCGCCAGCAGCCGGGGGGGTTTAGCGGGAGACAATGAGCAGTTCTTC | CASSRGGLAGDNEQFF
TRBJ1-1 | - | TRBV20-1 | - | TGCAGTGCATACCTCAACACTGAAGCTTTCTTT | CSAYLNTEAFF
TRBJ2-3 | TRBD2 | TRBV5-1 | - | TGCGCCAGCAGCGCCGGGGGGGCCCGGGCAGATACGCAGTATTTT | CASSAGGARADTQYF
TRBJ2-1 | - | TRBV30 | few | TGTGCCTGGAGCCGTACGGGTGAGCAGTTCTTC | CAWSRTGEQFF
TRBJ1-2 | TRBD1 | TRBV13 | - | TGTGCCAGCAGCTTAGAAAGGCCCCAGGGCAGGGGACAGGGAAGAGATGGCTACACCTTC | CASSLERPQGRGQGRDGYTF
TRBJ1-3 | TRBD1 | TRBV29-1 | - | TGCAGCGGATGGGACAGGGAGGGAAACACCATATATTTT | CSGWDREGNTIYF
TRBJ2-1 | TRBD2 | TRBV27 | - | TGTGCCAGCGTCACGGGAGGGAATGAGCAGTTCTTC | CASVTGGNEQFF
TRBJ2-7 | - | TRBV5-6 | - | TGTGCCAGCAGCTTGGACGGTTACGAGCAGTACTTC | CASSLDGYEQYF
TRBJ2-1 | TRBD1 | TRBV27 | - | TGTGCCAGCAGTTTATGGGCCGGACAGGCCTCGACCTACAATGAGCAGTTCTTC | CASSLWAGQASTYNEQFF
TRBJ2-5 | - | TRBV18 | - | TGTGCCAGCTCGGAACAAGAGACCCAGTACTTC | CASSEQETQYF
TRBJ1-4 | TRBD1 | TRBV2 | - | TGTGCCAGCAGTCGGGACAGCGCAACTAATGAAAAACTGTTTTTT | CASSRDSATNEKLFF
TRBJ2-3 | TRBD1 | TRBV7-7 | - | TGTGCTAGCAGCTTTTCTCGGGACAGCGGTCGGCAGTATTTT | CASSFSRDSGRQYF
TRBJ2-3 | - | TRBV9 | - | TGTGCCAGCAGCGTTGGGGGCACAGATACGCAGTATTTT | CASSVGGTDTQYF
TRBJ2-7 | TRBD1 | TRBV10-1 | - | TGCGCCAGCTCGCAGGGGGTTGAATACGAGCAGTACTTC | CASSQGVEYEQYF
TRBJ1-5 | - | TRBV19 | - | TGTGCCAGTAGTAGGGGCAATCAGCCCCAGCATTTT | CASSRGNQPQHF
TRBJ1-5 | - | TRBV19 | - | TGTGCCAGTAGCAAATACAGGGCTAATCAGCCCCAGCATTTT | CASSKYRANQPQHF
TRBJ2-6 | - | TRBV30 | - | TGTGCCTGGAGTAGGACACGGACCTCTGGGGCCAACGTCCTGACTTTC | CAWSRTRTSGANVLTF
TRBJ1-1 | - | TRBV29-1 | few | TGCAGCGTTGCGAACAGGGCGGGCACTGAAGCTTTCTTT | CSVANRAGTEAFF
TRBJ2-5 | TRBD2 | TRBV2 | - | TGTGCCAGCGGGACTAGCGGCTATCCCCAAGAGACCCAGTACTTC | CASGTSGYPQETQYF
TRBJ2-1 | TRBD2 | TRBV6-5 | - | TGTGCCAGCAGTTTAAAGCGGGGGGGCCAGAATGAGCAGTTCTTC | CASSLKRGGQNEQFF
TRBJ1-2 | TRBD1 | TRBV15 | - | TGTGCCACCAGCAGGGCCGGGACAGACTATGGCTACACCTTC | CATSRAGTDYGYTF
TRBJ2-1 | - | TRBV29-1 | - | TGCAGCGTTGAAGGAGTAGGGAGTGAGCAGTTCTTC | CSVEGVGSEQFF
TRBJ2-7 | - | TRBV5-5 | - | TGTGCCAGCAGCTTGATACAAAGCTCCTACGAGCAGTACTTC | CASSLIQSSYEQYF
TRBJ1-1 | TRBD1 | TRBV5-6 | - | TGTGCCAGCAGCTTGACCGGGACAGGTCACACTGAAGCTTTCTTT | CASSLTGTGHTEAFF
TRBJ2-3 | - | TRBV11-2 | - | TGTGCCAGCAGCTCATCTACAGATACGCAGTATTTT | CASSSSTDTQYF
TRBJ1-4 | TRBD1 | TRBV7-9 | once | TGTGCCAGCAGCCGGACAGGGATTGAGGAAAAACTGTTTTTT | CASSRTGIEEKLFF
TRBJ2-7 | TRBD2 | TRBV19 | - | TGTGCCAGTAGTATAGGAGGACTAGCGGGGTACGAGCAGTACTTC | CASSIGGLAGYEQYF
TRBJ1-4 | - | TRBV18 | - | TGTGCCAGCTCACCGCCGGGGATACTGATCGATGAAAAACTGTTTTTT | CASSPPGILIDEKLFF
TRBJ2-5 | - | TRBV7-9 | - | TGTGCCAGCAGCGACAGAAATACAGATAGCCAAGAGACCCAGTACTTC | CASSDRNTDSQETQYF
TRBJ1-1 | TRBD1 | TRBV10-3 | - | TGTGCCATCAGGGACCCCACAGGGGTTTCCACTGAAGCTTTCTTT | CAIRDPTGVSTEAFF
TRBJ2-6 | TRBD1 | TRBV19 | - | TGTGCCAGTAGTCCGGGACAGGGGTTGACCGGGGCCAACGTCCTGACTTTC | CASSPGQGLTGANVLTF
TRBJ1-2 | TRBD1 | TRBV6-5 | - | TGTGCCAGTCGCCCGGACAGGGGGCGAGGTGGCTACACCTTC | CASRPDRGRGGYTF
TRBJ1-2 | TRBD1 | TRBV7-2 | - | TGTGCCAGCAGCTTAGCCCCTGGGACAGGGGATGGCTACACCTTC | CASSLAPGTGDGYTF